These 18 T cell receptor beta chains were sequenced from one sample in a study of blood T cell repertoires in COVID-19. The repertoire was sequenced with immunoSEQ multiplex PCR; TCRdb's copy has only in-frame clones and lacks some. The sample includes some 400,000 clones, 85% to 90% of them seen just once. Source material: PBMCs or T cells enriched from blood (not recorded which). These receptors were obtained from a man aged 25 to 40 who had recovered from COVID-19.

The rearrangement links TRBV20-1 to TRBJ1-5; possible D gene TRBD1, 6 bases. The CDR3 has 15 residues. Germline CDR1 and CDR2: DFQATT and SNEGSKA (reference sequence). V lost 3 bases and J lost 3, with 15 bases in between. CDR3 loop: CSASSTGLFNQPQHF. In nucleotides, the CDR3 is TGCAGTGCTAGTTCTACAGGGTTATTCAATCAGCCCCAGCATTTT.

V usage is TRBV7-9 and J usage is TRBJ1-1, with a tentative D call TRBD1 (6 bases). Germline lookup yields CDR1 SEHNR and CDR2 FQNEAQ (reference sequence). The CDR3 loop spans 13 amino acids. V was cut by 5 bases and J by 10 bases, with 17 bases left in between. The CDR3 sequence: CASSTQGQLIAFF. In DNA, the CDR3 is TGTGCCAGCAGCACCCAAGGACAGCTCATAGCTTTCTTT.

This clone was seen a single time. The rearrangement links TRBV2 to TRBJ2-7; D gene unclear. Trimming removed 5 bases from V and 5 bases from J, with 7 bases in between. The germline CDR1 and CDR2 sequences are SNHLY and FYNNEI. This CDR3 has 11 amino acids. CDR3 amino acids: CASSPSHEQYF. CDR3 DNA sequence: TGTGCCAGCAGTCCTTCCCACGAGCAGTACTTC.

The chain combines TRBV3-1 (or the pseudogene TRBV3-2) with TRBJ1-1, with TRBD1 as a possible D gene (6 bases). CDR1 is LGHDT, CDR2 YNNKEL, per germline (reference sequence). This CDR3 has 13 amino acids. Trimming took off 4 bases at V and 10 bases at J, with 16 bases between the two ends. The DNA of the CDR3 is TGTGCCAGCAGCCCCGGGACATACAGAGGAGCTTTCTTT. Encoded protein: CASSPGTYRGAFF.

The chain links TRBV7-6 to TRBJ2-7; D is possibly TRBD2 (5 bases). The CDR3 is 13 residues long. V shed 9 bases and J shed 2 bases, with 14 bases lying between them. CDR1 and CDR2 from the germline V gene are SGHVS and FNYEAQ. CDR3 in amino acids: CASASERTYEQYF. In nucleotides, the CDR3 is TGTGCCAGTGCCTCGGAGCGGACCTACGAGCAGTACTTC.

V is TRBV2 and J is TRBJ2-7, with D maybe TRBD2 (5 bases). Germline lookup yields CDR1 SNHLY and CDR2 FYNNEI. The V end lost 10 bases, the J end lost 1 base, and 11 bases lay between the germline ends. The CDR3 covers 12 residues. The CDR3 is CANKDFSYEQYF. The CDR3 coding sequence is TGTGCCAACAAGGACTTTTCCTACGAGCAGTACTTC.

In its sample, this clone was seen once. The rearrangement uses TRBV29-1 and TRBJ1-2; tentatively, D is TRBD1 (5 bases). Trimming removed 5 bases at V and 4 bases at J, with 11 bases between. CDR1 and CDR2 from the germline V gene are SQVTM and ANQGSEA. This CDR3 has 12 residues. As DNA, the CDR3 is TGCAGCGTTACCGACAGCCTCTATGGCTACACCTTC. Protein product: CSVTDSLYGYTF.

This chain uses TRBV2 with TRBJ2-7; tentative D call: TRBD1 (5 bases). The CDR3 has 13 amino acids. V was shortened by 6 bases and J by 7 bases, with 16 bases between the two germline ends. Germline CDR1 and CDR2: SNHLY and FYNNEI. The CDR3 DNA follows: TGTGCCAGCAGAGAGGACATCCTTAGGGAGCAGTACTTC. This translates into CASREDILREQYF. The variable domain in full, completed from reference TRBV2 and TRBJ2-7, reads EPEVTQTPSHQVTQMGQEVILRCVPISNHLYFYWYRQILGQKVEFLVSFYNNEISEKSEIFDDQFSVERPDGSNFTLKIRSTKLEDSAMYFCASREDILREQYFGPGTRLTVT.

V is TRBV5-1 and J is TRBJ2-1; 10 positions match TRBD1. Unmatched junction bases numbered 3, after V lost 1 base and J lost 8 bases. The CDR3 has 14 amino acids. Germline V gene sequence: CDR1 SGHRS, CDR2 YFSETQ. CDR3 bases: TGCGCCAGCAGCTTGCAGGGGACAGGGGATGAGCAGTTCTTC. Translation: CASSLQGTGDEQFF.

This chain uses TRBV18 with TRBJ1-5; possibly TRBD1 for D (6 bases). The CDR3 length is 14 residues. CDR1 is KGHSH and CDR2 is LQKENI in the germline V gene. V was cut by 5 bases and J by 6 bases, with 14 bases left in between. Here the CDR3 DNA reads TGTGCCAGCTCATCACAGGGTGAGGGTCAGCCCCAGCATTTT. Translation: CASSSQGEGQPQHF. Looking up the rest from reference TRBV18 and TRBJ1-5 gives the full variable domain: NAGVMQNPRHLVRRRGQEARLRCSPMKGHSHVYWYRQLPEEGLKFMVYLQKENIIDESGMPKERFSAEFPKEGPSILRIQQVVRGDSAAYFCASSSQGEGQPQHFGDGTRLSIL.

The rearrangement joins TRBV28 to TRBJ1-5; TRBD1 is a possible D gene (5 bases). CDR1 and CDR2 from the germline V gene are MDHEN and SYDVKM. The CDR3 is made up of 17 amino acids. The V end was cut by 6 bases, the J end by 3 bases, with 21 bases between. The CDR3 sequence: CASRLLKAVGHNQPQHF. The CDR3 DNA is TGTGCCAGCAGGCTCCTAAAGGCGGTGGGGCACAATCAGCCCCAGCATTTT.

The V gene is TRBV24-1, the J gene TRBJ2-7, with 8 bases matching TRBD2. After removal of 6 bases from V and 2 bases from J, the junction contained 8 bases not matched to a gene. This CDR3 has 15 residues. Germline CDR1 is KGHDR and CDR2 is SFDVKD. The CDR3 DNA reads as TGTGCCACCAGTTCCGGGGGGGCTTTTGCCTACGAGCAGTACTTC. Residues: CATSSGGAFAYEQYF.

The chain is built from TRBV28 and TRBJ2-7; possible D gene TRBD2, 5 bases. The V end lost 6 bases, the J end lost 3 bases, and 18 bases lay between the germline ends. Germline V gene sequence: CDR1 MDHEN, CDR2 SYDVKM. The CDR3 is 15 residues long. The CDR3 reads CASSTGTLVRYEQYF. DNA for the CDR3: TGTGCCAGCAGCACGGGAACGTTAGTTCGCTACGAGCAGTACTTC.

This chain links TRBV3-1 (or the pseudogene TRBV3-2) with TRBJ2-5; 11 bases match TRBD1. Germline CDR1 LGHDT, CDR2 YNNKEL (reference sequence). Unmatched junction bases numbered 5, after V lost 1 base and J lost 4 bases. The CDR3 length is 16 residues. The CDR3 spells CASSQAGTGGLETQYF. In DNA, the CDR3 is TGTGCCAGCAGCCAAGCCGGGACAGGGGGTTTAGAGACCCAGTACTTC.

The chain has TRBV6-5 and TRBJ1-5; TRBD1 matches 8 bases. The CDR3 totals 15 residues. Germline V gene data show CDR1 as MNHEY and CDR2 as SVGAGI. The J segment lost 0 bases and the V segment lost 6 bases, leaving 4 bases of the junction unmatched. The CDR3 is CASSRTGNSNQPQHF. CDR3 nucleotide sequence: TGTGCCAGCAGCAGGACAGGGAATAGCAATCAGCCCCAGCATTTT.

This clone was counted once. The rearrangement links TRBV7-9 to TRBJ2-1; 7 nucleotides agree with TRBD1. The germline V gene encodes CDR1 SEHNR and CDR2 FQNEAQ (reference sequence). Losses at the gene ends were 5 bases for V and 2 bases for J; bases not matched to a gene: 6. This CDR3 comprises 15 residues. As DNA, the CDR3 is TGTGCCAGCAGCCCAACAGGGGAAACCTACAATGAGCAGTTCTTC. Translated, it gives CASSPTGETYNEQFF.

The rearrangement joins TRBV14 to TRBJ2-4; 10 bases align to TRBD2. CDR3 length equals 17 residues. V lost 0 bases to trimming and J lost 1 base; unmatched junction nucleotides: 3. The V gene's germline CDR1 is SGHDN and CDR2 FVKESK. CDR3 nucleotides: TGTGCCAGCAGCCAAGATACTAGCGGGATTGCCAAAAACATTCAGTACTTC. Translated, it gives CASSQDTSGIAKNIQYF.

The V call is TRBV5-1, the J call TRBJ1-6; D is possibly TRBD1 (6 bases). In germline, CDR1 is SGHRS, CDR2 YFSETQ. With 5 bases removed from V and 5 bases from J, the gap between germline ends came to 8 bases. The length of the CDR3 is 13 residues. The CDR3 region has the DNA TGCGCCAGCAGAAGACAGGATAATTCACCCCTCCACTTT. It codes for CASRRQDNSPLHF.